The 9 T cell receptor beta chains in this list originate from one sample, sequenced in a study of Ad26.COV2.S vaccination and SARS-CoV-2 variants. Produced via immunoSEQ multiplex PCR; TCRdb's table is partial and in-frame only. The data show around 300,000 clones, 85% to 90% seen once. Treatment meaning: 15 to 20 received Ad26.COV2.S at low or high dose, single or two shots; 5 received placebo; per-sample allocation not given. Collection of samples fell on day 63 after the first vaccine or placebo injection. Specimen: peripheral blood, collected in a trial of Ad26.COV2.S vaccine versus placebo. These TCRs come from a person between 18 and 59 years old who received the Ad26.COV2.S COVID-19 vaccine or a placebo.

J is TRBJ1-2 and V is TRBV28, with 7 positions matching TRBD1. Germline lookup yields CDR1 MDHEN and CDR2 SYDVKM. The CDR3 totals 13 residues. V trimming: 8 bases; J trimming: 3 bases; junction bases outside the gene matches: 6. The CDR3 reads CASARGGDYGYTF. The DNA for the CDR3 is TGTGCCAGCGCAAGAGGGGGCGACTATGGCTACACCTTC.

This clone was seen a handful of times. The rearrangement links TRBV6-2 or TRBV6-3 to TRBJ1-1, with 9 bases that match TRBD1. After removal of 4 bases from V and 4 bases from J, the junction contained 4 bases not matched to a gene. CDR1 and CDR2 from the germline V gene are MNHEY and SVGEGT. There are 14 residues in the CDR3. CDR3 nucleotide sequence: TGTGCCAGCAGTTTGGGACAGGGTATCACTGAAGCTTTCTTT. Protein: CASSLGQGITEAFF.

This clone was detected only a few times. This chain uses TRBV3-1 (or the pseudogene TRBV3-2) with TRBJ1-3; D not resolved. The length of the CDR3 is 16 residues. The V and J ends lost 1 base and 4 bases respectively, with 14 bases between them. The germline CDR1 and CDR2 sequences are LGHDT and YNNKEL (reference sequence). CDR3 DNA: TGTGCCAGCAGCCAAGTCTACGGGCACGGGGGAAACACCATATATTTT. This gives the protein CASSQVYGHGGNTIYF.

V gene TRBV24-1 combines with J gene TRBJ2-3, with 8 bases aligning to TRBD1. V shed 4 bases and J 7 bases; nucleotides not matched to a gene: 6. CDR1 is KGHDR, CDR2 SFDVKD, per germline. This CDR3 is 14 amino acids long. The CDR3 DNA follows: TGTGCCACCAGTGACCCCGGACAGGGAAATACGCAGTATTTT. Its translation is CATSDPGQGNTQYF.

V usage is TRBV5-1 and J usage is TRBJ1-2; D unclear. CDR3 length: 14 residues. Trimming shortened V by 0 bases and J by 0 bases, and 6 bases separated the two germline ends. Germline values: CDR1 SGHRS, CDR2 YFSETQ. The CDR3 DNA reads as TGCGCCAGCAGCTTGGACGGAGCTAACTATGGCTACACCTTC. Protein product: CASSLDGANYGYTF.

CDR3 sequence (DNA): TGCGCCAGCAGCTTCGGACCGGACTATGGCTACACCTTC. This translates into CASSFGPDYGYTF. The rearrangement uses TRBV4-1 and TRBJ1-2; D gene unclear. The CDR3 runs to 13 residues. Germline assignment: CDR1 MGHRA and CDR2 YSYEKL. The V end was cut by 5 bases, the J end by 3 bases, with 10 bases between.

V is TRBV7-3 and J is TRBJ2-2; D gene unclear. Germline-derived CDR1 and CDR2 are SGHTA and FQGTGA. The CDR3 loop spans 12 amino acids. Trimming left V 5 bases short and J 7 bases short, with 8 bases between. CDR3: CASSPMVGELFF. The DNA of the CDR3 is TGTGCCAGCAGCCCCATGGTCGGGGAGCTGTTTTTT. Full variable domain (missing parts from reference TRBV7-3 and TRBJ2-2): GAGVSQTPSNKVTEKGKYVELRCDPISGHTALYWYRQSLGQGPEFLIYFQGTGAADDSGLPNDRFFAVRPEGSVSTLKIQRTERGDSAVYLCASSPMVGELFFGEGSRLTVL.

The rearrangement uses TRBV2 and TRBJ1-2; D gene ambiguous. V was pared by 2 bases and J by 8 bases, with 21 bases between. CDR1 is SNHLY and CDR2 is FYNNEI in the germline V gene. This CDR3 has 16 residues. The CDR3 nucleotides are TGTGCCAGCAGTGAACTCCCTCCGTCCGTGCCAGCGGGCTACACCTTC. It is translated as CASSELPPSVPAGYTF. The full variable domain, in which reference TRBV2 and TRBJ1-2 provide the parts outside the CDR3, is EPEVTQTPSHQVTQMGQEVILRCVPISNHLYFYWYRQILGQKVEFLVSFYNNEISEKSEIFDDQFSVERPDGSNFTLKIRSTKLEDSAMYFCASSELPPSVPAGYTFGSGTRLTVV.

Here the CDR3 reads CASSDSRQSPNTEAFF. CDR3 DNA: TGTGCCAGCAGCGATAGTCGACAGAGCCCGAACACTGAAGCTTTCTTT. The chain joins TRBV14 to TRBJ1-1, with D possibly TRBD1 on 5 matching bases. Germline V gene lookup returns CDR1 SGHDN and CDR2 FVKESK. This CDR3 comprises 16 residues. The V gene lost 5 bases and the J gene lost 1 base, with 17 bases spanning the gap.